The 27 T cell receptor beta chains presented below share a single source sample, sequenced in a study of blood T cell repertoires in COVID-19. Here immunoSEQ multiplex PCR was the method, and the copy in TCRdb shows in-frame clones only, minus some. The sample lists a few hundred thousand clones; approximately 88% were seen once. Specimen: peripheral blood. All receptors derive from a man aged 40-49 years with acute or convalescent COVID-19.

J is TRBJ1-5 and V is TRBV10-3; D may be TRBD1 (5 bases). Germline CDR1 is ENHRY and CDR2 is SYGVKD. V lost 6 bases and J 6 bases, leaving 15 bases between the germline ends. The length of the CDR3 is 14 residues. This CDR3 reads CAISPRPGGQPQHF. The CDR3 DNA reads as TGTGCCATCAGCCCGCGCCCGGGGGGTCAGCCCCAGCATTTT.

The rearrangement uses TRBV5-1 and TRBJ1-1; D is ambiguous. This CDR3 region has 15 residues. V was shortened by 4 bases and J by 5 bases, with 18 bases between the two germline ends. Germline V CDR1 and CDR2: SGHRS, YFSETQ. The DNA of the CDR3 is TGCGCCAGCAGCGGAGGACGGTTAGTGGGGACTGAAGCTTTCTTT. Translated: CASSGGRLVGTEAFF.

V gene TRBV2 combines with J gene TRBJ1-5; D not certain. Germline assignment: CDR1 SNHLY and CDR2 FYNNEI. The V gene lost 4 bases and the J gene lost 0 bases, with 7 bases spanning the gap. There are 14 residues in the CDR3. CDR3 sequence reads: CASSVTISNQPQHF. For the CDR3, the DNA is TGTGCCAGCAGTGTGACTATTAGCAATCAGCCCCAGCATTTT.

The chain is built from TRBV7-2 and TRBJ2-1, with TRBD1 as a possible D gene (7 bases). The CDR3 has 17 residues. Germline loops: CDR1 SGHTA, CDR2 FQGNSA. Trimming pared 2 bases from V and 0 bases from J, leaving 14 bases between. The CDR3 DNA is TGTGCCAGCAGCTTACAGGAGGGGGCGAGCTCCTACAATGAGCAGTTCTTC. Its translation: CASSLQEGASSYNEQFF.

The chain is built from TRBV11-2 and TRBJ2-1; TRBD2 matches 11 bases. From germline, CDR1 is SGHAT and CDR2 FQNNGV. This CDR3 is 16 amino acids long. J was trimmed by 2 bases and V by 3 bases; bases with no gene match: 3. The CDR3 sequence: CASSFGTSGTYNEQFF. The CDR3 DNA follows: TGTGCCAGCAGCTTCGGGACTAGCGGAACCTACAATGAGCAGTTCTTC.

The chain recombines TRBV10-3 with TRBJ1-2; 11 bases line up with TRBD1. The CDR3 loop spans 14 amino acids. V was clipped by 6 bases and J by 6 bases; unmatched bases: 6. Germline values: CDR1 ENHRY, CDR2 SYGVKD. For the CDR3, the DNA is TGTGCCATCAGGACGGACAGGGGGCAGGATGGCTACACCTTC. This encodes CAIRTDRGQDGYTF.

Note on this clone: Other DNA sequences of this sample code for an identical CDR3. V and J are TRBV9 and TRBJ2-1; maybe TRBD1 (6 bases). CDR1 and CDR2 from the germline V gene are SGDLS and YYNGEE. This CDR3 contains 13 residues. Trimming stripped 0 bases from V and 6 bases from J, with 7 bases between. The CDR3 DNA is TGTGCCAGCAGCGTAGACAGGGTCAATGAGCAGTTCTTC. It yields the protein CASSVDRVNEQFF.

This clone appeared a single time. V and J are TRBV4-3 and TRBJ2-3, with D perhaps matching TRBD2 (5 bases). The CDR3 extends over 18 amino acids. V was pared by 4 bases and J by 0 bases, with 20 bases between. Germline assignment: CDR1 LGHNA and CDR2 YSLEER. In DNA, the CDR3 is TGCGCCAGCAGCCTCCGGCCCGTGGGGAGCTCTAGCACAGATACGCAGTATTTT. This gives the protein CASSLRPVGSSSTDTQYF.

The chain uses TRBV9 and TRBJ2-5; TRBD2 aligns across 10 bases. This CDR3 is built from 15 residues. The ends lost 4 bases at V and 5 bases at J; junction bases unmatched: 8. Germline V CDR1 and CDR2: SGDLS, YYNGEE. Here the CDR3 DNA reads TGTGCCAGCAGCCCAAGCGGGGGGGCCGGGGAGACCCAGTACTTC. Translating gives CASSPSGGAGETQYF.

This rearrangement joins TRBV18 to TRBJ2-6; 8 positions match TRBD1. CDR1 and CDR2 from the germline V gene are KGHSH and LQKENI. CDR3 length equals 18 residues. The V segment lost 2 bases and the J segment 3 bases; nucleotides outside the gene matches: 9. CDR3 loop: CASSPLQGDLSGANVLTF. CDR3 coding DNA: TGTGCCAGCTCACCATTACAGGGGGATTTGAGTGGGGCCAACGTCCTGACTTTC.

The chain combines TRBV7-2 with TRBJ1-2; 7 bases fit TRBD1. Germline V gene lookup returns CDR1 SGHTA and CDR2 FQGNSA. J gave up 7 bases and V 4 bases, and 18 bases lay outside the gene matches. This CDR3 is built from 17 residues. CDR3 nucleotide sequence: TGTGCCAGCAGCTGGCAGGGAGGAGGGGGCGAGAGTGGTGGCTACACCTTC. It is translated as CASSWQGGGGESGGYTF.

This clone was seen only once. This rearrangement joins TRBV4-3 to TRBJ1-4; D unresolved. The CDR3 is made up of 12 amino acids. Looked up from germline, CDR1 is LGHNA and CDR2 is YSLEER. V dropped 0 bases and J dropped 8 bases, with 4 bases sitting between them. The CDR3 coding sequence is TGCGCCAGCAGCCAAGAATCAGAAAAACTGTTTTTT. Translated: CASSQESEKLFF.

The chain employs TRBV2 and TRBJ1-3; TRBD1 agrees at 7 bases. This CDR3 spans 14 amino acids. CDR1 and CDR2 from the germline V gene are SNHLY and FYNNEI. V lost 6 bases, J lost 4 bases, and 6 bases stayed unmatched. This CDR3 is CASSADRAGNTIYF. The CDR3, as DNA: TGTGCCAGCAGCGCTGACAGGGCCGGAAACACCATATATTTT.

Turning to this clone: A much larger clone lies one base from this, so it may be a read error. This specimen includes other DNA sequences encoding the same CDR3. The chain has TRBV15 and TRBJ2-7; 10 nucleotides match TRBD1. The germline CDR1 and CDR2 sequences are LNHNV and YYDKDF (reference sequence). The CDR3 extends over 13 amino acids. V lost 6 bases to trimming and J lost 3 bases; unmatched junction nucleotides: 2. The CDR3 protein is CATSRDRGYEQYF. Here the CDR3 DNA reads TGTGCCACCAGTCGGGACAGGGGCTACGAGCAGTACTTC. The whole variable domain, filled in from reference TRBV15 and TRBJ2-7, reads DAMVIQNPRYQVTQFGKPVTLSCSQTLNHNVMYWYQQKSSQAPKLLFHYYDKDFNNEADTPDNFQSRRPNTSFCFLDIRSPGLGDTAMYLCATSRDRGYEQYFGPGTRLTVT.

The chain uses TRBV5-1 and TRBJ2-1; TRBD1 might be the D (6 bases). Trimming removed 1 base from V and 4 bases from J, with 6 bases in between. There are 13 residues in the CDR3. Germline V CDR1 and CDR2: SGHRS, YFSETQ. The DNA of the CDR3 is TGCGCCAGCAGCTTGACAGGGTACAATGAGCAGTTCTTC. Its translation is CASSLTGYNEQFF.

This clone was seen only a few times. The CDR3 nucleotides are TGTGCCACCAGCAGGGACACAGGAAACTATGGCTACACCTTC. It specifies CATSRDTGNYGYTF. V usage is TRBV15 and J usage is TRBJ1-2, with D perhaps matching TRBD1 (5 bases). The CDR3 length is 14 residues. V was cut by 3 bases and J by 2 bases, with 10 bases left in between. Germline V CDR1 and CDR2: LNHNV, YYDKDF (reference sequence).

Here the CDR3 reads CASMERGQTNQPQHF. CDR3 coding DNA: TGCGCCAGCATGGAGAGGGGACAGACAAATCAGCCCCAGCATTTT. The chain is built from TRBV10-1 and TRBJ1-5; TRBD1 matches 7 bases. The CDR3 has 15 amino acids. Trimming took 7 bases from V and 4 from J; bases not matched to a gene: 10. From germline, CDR1 is WNHNN and CDR2 SYGVQD (reference sequence).

DNA for the CDR3: TGTGCCAGTAGTCCCCGGGACAGGGGCCTCGGGGAGCTGTTTTTT. Translated: CASSPRDRGLGELFF. The chain links TRBV19 to TRBJ2-2, with 10 bases matching TRBD1. V was clipped by 5 bases and J by 7 bases; unmatched bases: 7. This CDR3 has 15 residues. The germline gives CDR1 LNHDA, CDR2 SQIVND (reference sequence).

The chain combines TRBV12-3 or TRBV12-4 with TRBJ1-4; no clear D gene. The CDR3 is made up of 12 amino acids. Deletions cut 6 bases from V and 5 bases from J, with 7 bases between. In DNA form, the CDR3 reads TGTGCCAGCAGCCTTTTCAATGAAAAACTGTTTTTT. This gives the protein CASSLFNEKLFF.

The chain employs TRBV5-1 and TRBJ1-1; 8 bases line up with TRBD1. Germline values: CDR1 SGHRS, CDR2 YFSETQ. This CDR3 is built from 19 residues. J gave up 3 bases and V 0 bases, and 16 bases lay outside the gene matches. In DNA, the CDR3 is TGCGCCAGCAGCTTGGATGGCCCTGACAGGGGCATCATGGACACTGAAGCTTTCTTT. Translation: CASSLDGPDRGIMDTEAFF.

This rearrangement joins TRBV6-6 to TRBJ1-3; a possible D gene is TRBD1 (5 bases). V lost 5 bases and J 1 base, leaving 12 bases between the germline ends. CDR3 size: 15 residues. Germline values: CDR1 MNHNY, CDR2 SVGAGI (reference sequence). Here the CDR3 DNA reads TGTGCCAGCAGTCCCTCAAGGGGATCTGGAAACACCATATATTTT. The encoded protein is CASSPSRGSGNTIYF.

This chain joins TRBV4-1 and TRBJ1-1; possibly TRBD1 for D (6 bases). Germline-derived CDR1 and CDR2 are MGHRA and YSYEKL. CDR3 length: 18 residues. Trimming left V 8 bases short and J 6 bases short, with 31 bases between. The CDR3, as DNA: TGCGCCAGCCGCAAGGGGGTCGGCCGAACACCCGAGTTGTCTGAAGCTTTCTTT. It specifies CASRKGVGRTPELSEAFF.

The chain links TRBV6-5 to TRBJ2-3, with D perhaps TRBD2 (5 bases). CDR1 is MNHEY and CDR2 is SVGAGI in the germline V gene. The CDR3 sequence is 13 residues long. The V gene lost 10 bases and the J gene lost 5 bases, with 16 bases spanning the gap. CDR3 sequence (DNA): TGTGCCACCCGGGGATGGGAAATAGATACGCAGTATTTT. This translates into CATRGWEIDTQYF.

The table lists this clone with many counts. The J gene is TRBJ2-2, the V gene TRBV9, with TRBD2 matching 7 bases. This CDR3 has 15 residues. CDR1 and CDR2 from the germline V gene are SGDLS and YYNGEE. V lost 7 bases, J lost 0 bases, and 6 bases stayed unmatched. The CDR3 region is CASGEGLANTGELFF. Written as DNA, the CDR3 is TGTGCCAGCGGGGAGGGTCTAGCGAACACCGGGGAGCTGTTTTTT.

The CDR3 sequence is CASSPLGDRDNEQFF. The CDR3 region has the DNA TGTGCCAGCTCACCACTAGGGGACAGAGACAATGAGCAGTTCTTC. V is TRBV18 and J is TRBJ2-1, with 7 bases lining up with TRBD1. The CDR3 runs 15 residues. The J segment lost 5 bases and the V segment lost 1 base, leaving 5 bases of the junction unmatched. The germline gives CDR1 KGHSH, CDR2 LQKENI.

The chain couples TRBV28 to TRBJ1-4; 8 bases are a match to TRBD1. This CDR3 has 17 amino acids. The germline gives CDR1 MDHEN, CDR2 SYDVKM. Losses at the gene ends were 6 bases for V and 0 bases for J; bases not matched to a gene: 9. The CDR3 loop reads CASSPLPGQATNEKLFF. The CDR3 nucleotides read TGTGCCAGCAGCCCATTACCGGGACAGGCAACTAATGAAAAACTGTTTTTT.

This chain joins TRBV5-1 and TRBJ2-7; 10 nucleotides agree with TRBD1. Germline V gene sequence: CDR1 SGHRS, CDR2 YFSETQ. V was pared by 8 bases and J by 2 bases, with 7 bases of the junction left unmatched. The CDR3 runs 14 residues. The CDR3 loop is CASRGGTGAYEQYF. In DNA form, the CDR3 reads TGCGCCAGTAGGGGTGGGACAGGGGCCTACGAGCAGTACTTC.